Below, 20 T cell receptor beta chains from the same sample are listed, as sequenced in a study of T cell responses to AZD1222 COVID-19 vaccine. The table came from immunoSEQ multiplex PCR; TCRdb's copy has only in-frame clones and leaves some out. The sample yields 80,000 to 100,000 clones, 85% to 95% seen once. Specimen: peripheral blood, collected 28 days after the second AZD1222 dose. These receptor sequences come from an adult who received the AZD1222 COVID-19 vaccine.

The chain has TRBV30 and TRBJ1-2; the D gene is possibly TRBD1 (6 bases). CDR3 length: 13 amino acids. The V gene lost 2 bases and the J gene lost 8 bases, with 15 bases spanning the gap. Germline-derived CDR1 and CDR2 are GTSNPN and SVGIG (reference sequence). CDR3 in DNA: TGTGCCTGGAGTTTGGGGGCGTTGGGGGGCTACACCTTC. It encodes CAWSLGALGGYTF.

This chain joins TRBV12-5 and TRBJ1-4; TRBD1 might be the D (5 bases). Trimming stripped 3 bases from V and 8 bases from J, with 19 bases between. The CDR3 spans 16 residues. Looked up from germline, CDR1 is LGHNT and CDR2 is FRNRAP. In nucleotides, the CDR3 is TGTGCTAGTGGTTTAGGAGGGGCAGGGTCAGGAGAAAAACTGTTTTTT. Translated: CASGLGGAGSGEKLFF.

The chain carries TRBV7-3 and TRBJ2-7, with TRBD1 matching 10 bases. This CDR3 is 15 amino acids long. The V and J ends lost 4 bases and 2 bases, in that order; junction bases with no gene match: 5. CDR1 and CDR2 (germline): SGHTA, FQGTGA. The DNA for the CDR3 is TGTGCCAGCAGCTCGGGACAGGGGACAACCTACGAGCAGTACTTC. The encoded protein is CASSSGQGTTYEQYF.

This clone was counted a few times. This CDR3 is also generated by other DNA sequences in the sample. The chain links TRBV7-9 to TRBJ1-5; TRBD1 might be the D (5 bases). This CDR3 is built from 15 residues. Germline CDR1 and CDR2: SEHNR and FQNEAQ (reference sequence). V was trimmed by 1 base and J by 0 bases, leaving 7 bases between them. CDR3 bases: TGTGCCAGCAGCTTAGGGGGCTATAGCAATCAGCCCCAGCATTTT. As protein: CASSLGGYSNQPQHF.

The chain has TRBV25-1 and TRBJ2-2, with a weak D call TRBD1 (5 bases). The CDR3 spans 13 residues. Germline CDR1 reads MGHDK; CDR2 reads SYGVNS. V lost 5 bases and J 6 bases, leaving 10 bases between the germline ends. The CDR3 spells CASSPQGPGELFF. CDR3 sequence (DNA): TGTGCCAGCAGTCCCCAGGGTCCCGGGGAGCTGTTTTTT.

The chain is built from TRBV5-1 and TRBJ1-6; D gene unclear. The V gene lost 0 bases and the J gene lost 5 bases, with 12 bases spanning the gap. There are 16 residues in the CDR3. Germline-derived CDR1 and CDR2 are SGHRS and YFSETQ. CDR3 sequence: CASSLGVNRNNSPLHF. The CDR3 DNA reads TGCGCCAGCAGCTTGGGGGTAAATCGAAATAATTCACCCCTCCACTTT.

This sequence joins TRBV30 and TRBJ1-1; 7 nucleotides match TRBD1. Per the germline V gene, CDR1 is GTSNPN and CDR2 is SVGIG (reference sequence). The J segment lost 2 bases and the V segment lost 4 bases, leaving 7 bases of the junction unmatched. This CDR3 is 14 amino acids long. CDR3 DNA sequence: TGTGCCTGGACCAAGGGACAGTTTAACACTGAAGCTTTCTTT. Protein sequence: CAWTKGQFNTEAFF. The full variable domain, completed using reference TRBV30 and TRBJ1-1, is SQTIHQWPATLVQPVGSPLSLECTVEGTSNPNLYWYRQAAGRGLQLLFYSVGIGQISSEVPQNLSASRPQDRQFILSSKKLLLSDSGFYLCAWTKGQFNTEAFFGQGTRLTVV.

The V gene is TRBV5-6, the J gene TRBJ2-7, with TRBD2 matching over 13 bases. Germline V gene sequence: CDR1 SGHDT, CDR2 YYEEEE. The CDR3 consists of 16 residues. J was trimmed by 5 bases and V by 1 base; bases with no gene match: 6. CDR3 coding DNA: TGTGCCAGCAGCTTGATCAGGACTAGCGGGAGCCACGAGCAGTACTTC. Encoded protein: CASSLIRTSGSHEQYF.

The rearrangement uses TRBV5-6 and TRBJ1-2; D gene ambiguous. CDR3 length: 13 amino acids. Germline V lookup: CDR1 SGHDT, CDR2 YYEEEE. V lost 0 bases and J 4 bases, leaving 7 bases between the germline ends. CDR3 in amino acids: CASSLVASYGYTF. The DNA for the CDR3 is TGTGCCAGCAGCTTGGTGGCCTCCTATGGCTACACCTTC.

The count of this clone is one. Here the CDR3 DNA reads TGTGCCAGCAGCGAGGGGGGACAGGGAGACCAGCCCCAGCATTTT. Translating it yields CASSEGGQGDQPQHF. The rearrangement links TRBV5-4 to TRBJ1-5; 9 bases align to TRBD1. With V trimmed by 4 bases and J by 7 bases, 9 bases remained unmatched. The CDR3 extends over 15 amino acids. Germline V gives CDR1 SGHNT, CDR2 YYREEE (reference sequence). The variable domain in full, with the rest retrieved from reference TRBV5-4 and TRBJ1-5, is ETGVTQSPTHLIKTRGQQVTLRCSSQSGHNTVSWYQQALGQGPQFIFQYYREEENGRGNFPPRFSGLQFPNYSSELNVNALELDDSALYLCASSEGGQGDQPQHFGDGTRLSIL.

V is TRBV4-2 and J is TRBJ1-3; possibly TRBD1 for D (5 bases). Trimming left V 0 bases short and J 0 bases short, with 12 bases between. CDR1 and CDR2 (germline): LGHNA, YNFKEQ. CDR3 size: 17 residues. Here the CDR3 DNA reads TGTGCCAGCAGCCAAGACCCGGGACGGATCTCTGGAAACACCATATATTTT. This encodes CASSQDPGRISGNTIYF.

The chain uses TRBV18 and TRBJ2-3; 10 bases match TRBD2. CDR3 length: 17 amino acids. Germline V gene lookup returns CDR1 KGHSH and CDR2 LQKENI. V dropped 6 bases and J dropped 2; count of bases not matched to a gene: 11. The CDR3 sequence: CASSGLAAGVTTDTQYF. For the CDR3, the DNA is TGTGCCAGCTCTGGACTAGCGGCTGGCGTCACCACAGATACGCAGTATTTT.

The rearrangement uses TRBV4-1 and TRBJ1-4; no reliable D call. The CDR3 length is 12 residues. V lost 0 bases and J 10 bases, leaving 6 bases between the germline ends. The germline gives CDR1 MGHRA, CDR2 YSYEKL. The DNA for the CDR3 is TGCGCCAGCAGCCAAGATCTGGCAAAACTGTTTTTT. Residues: CASSQDLAKLFF.

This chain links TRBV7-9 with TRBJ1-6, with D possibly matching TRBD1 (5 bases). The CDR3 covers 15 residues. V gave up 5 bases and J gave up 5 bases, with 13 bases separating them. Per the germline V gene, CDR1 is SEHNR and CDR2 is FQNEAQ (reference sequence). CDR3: CASSPSGTDNSPLHF. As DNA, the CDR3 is TGTGCCAGCAGCCCGAGCGGGACCGATAATTCACCCCTCCACTTT. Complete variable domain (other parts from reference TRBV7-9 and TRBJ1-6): DTGVSQNPRHKITKRGQNVTFRCDPISEHNRLYWYRQTLGQGPEFLTYFQNEAQLEKSRLLSDRFSAERPKGSFSTLEIQRTEQGDSAMYLCASSPSGTDNSPLHFGNGTRLTVT.

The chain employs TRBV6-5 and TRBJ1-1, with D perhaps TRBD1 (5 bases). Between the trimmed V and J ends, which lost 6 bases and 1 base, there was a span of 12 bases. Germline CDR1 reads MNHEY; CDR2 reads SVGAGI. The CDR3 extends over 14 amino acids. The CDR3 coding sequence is TGTGCCAGCAGAGCGAGGGGAAGGAACACTGAAGCTTTCTTT. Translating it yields CASRARGRNTEAFF.

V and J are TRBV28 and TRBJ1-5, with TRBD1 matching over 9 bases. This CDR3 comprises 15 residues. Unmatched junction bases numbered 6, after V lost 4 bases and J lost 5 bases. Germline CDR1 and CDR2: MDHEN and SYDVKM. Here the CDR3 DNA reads TGTGCCAGCAGTTCTTCCGGGACAGGGTATCAGCCCCAGCATTTT. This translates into CASSSSGTGYQPQHF.

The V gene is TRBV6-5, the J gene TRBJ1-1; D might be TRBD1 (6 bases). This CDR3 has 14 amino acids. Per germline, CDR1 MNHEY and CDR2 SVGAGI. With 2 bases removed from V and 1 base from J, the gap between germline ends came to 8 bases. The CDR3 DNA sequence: TGTGCCAGCAGTTACGGCAGGGGGAACACTGAAGCTTTCTTT. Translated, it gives CASSYGRGNTEAFF.

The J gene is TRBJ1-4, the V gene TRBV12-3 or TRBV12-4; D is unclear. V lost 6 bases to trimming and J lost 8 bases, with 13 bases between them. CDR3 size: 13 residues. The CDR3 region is CASRRLEAEKLFF. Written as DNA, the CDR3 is TGTGCCAGCAGGAGGTTGGAAGCGGAAAAACTGTTTTTT.

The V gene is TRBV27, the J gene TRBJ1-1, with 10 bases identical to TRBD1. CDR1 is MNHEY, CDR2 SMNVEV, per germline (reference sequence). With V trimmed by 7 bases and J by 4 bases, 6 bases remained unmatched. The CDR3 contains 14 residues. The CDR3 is CASTVTGGGTEAFF. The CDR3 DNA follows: TGTGCCAGCACCGTGACAGGGGGCGGCACTGAAGCTTTCTTT.

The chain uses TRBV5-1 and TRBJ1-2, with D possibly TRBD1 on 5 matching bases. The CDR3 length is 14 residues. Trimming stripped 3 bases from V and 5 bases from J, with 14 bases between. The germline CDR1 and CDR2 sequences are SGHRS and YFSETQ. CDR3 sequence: CASSSPGRSYGYTF. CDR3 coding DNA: TGCGCCAGCAGCTCCCCGGGACGGTCGTATGGCTACACCTTC.